A single sample is the source of the 32 T cell receptor beta chains below, sequenced in a study of blood T cell repertoires in COVID-19. This table comes from immunoSEQ multiplex PCR, and its TCRdb copy is limited to in-frame clones, with some not included. Among over 150,000 clones listed, roughly 85% were seen once. The specimen was peripheral blood. These receptors were collected from a woman over 75 with active or convalescent COVID-19.

V gene TRBV15 combines with J gene TRBJ1-5; D not resolved. The V end lost 1 base, the J end lost 4 bases, and 2 bases lay between the germline ends. Germline lookup yields CDR1 LNHNV and CDR2 YYDKDF (reference sequence). This CDR3 is 12 amino acids long. DNA of the CDR3: TGTGCCACCAGCAGAGTAAATCAGCCCCAGCATTTT. Its protein is CATSRVNQPQHF. Using reference TRBV15 and TRBJ1-5 for the parts outside the CDR3, the full variable domain is DAMVIQNPRYQVTQFGKPVTLSCSQTLNHNVMYWYQQKSSQAPKLLFHYYDKDFNNEADTPDNFQSRRPNTSFCFLDIRSPGLGDTAMYLCATSRVNQPQHFGDGTRLSIL.

This chain uses TRBV6-2 or TRBV6-3 with TRBJ2-4; TRBD2 matches 8 bases. The ends lost 5 bases at V and 7 bases at J; junction bases unmatched: 4. Germline V lookup: CDR1 MNHEY, CDR2 SVGEGT. There are 13 residues in the CDR3. CDR3 sequence reads: CASSPGLGNIQYF. The CDR3, as DNA: TGTGCCAGCAGTCCGGGACTAGGGAACATTCAGTACTTC.

V usage is TRBV5-1 and J usage is TRBJ2-3; D ambiguous. Germline V gene data show CDR1 as SGHRS and CDR2 as YFSETQ. V dropped 2 bases and J dropped 4 bases, with 11 bases sitting between them. The CDR3 consists of 14 residues. CDR3 in amino acids: CASSFAMLSDTQYF. The CDR3 nucleotides are TGCGCCAGCAGCTTTGCGATGCTGTCAGATACGCAGTATTTT.

This rearrangement joins TRBV4-2 to TRBJ2-3; 8 positions agree with TRBD1. The trim removed 3 bases at V and 2 bases at J, leaving 4 bases unmatched. CDR1 and CDR2 (germline): LGHNA, YNFKEQ. This CDR3 region has 15 residues. CDR3 protein: CASSHSDRATDTQYF. The CDR3 DNA is TGTGCCAGCAGCCATTCGGACAGGGCCACAGATACGCAGTATTTT.

This clone was detected only a few times. V gene TRBV19 combines with J gene TRBJ2-1; D might be TRBD2 (5 bases). V lost 8 bases, J lost 7 bases, and 12 bases lay in between. The V gene's germline CDR1 is LNHDA and CDR2 SQIVND (reference sequence). CDR3 length: 12 residues. CDR3: CASRGVVNEQFF. CDR3 nucleotides: TGTGCCAGTCGGGGAGTTGTAAATGAGCAGTTCTTC.

The chain recombines TRBV6-1 with TRBJ2-1; the D gene is possibly TRBD2 (6 bases). Germline V gene data show CDR1 as MNHNS and CDR2 as SASEGT. The CDR3 is made up of 16 amino acids. Trimming pared 0 bases from V and 6 bases from J, leaving 15 bases between. The CDR3 sequence is CASSEARGSAPNEQFF. The CDR3 nucleotides are TGTGCCAGCAGTGAAGCGCGGGGTTCCGCGCCCAATGAGCAGTTCTTC.

The chain is built from TRBV5-4 and TRBJ1-6; D unclear. V lost 0 bases and J lost 8, with 15 bases in between. This CDR3 has 16 amino acids. In germline, CDR1 is SGHNT, CDR2 YYREEE (reference sequence). CDR3 amino acids: CASSLELSGIDSPLHF. The CDR3 nucleotides read TGTGCCAGCAGCTTGGAACTCTCAGGAATCGATTCACCCCTCCACTTT.

The gene calls are TRBV7-8 and TRBJ2-2; 10 nucleotides align to TRBD1. The V gene end was trimmed by 4 bases and the J gene end by 0 bases; junction bases not matched to a gene: 11. Looked up from germline, CDR1 is SGHVS and CDR2 is FQNEAQ. The CDR3 spans 19 residues. Here the CDR3 DNA reads TGTGCCAGCAGCTGGTCGAGGACAGGGGGGATCGCGAACACCGGGGAGCTGTTTTTT. Residues: CASSWSRTGGIANTGELFF.

This clone was counted only a few times. The chain employs TRBV5-1 and TRBJ1-1, with no clear D. The CDR3 consists of 12 residues. The V end lost 1 base, the J end lost 7 bases, and 8 bases lay between the germline ends. CDR1 and CDR2 from the germline V gene are SGHRS and YFSETQ. CDR3 protein: CASSLMTGEAFF. CDR3 DNA: TGCGCCAGCAGCTTGATGACTGGTGAAGCTTTCTTT.

V usage is TRBV19 and J usage is TRBJ1-2; unclear D gene. This CDR3 region has 14 residues. Trimming removed 2 bases from V and 0 bases from J, with 7 bases in between. Germline V gene sequence: CDR1 LNHDA, CDR2 SQIVND (reference sequence). In DNA form, the CDR3 reads TGTGCCAGTAGTATATCGTCAGCTAACTATGGCTACACCTTC. This sequence encodes CASSISSANYGYTF.

This sequence joins TRBV30 and TRBJ2-1; TRBD2 aligns across 9 bases. Germline V gene lookup returns CDR1 GTSNPN and CDR2 SVGIG (reference sequence). Trimming at V came to 1 base and at J to 4 bases, leaving 20 bases not matched to a gene. The CDR3 runs 20 residues. The CDR3, as DNA: TGTGCCTGGAGTGCTACGAGGGGGGGGTATAGCGGGAGACTGTACAATGAGCAGTTCTTC. Protein: CAWSATRGGYSGRLYNEQFF.

The CDR3 region has the DNA TGCGCCAGCAGCTTGGGGGGACAGATGAGCTCCTACGAGCAGTACTTC. This translates into CASSLGGQMSSYEQYF. The J gene is TRBJ2-7, the V gene TRBV5-1; 7 bases map to TRBD1. The CDR3 has 16 amino acids. In germline, CDR1 is SGHRS, CDR2 YFSETQ. Trimming at V came to 0 bases and at J to 0 bases, leaving 6 bases not matched to a gene.

The gene calls are TRBV2 and TRBJ1-1; D perhaps matches TRBD1 (6 bases). V lost 8 bases, J lost 0 bases, and 13 bases lay in between. This CDR3 has 14 residues. Germline V gene data show CDR1 as SNHLY and CDR2 as FYNNEI. The CDR3 bases are TGTGCCAGCGGGTTAAGGGACATGAACACTGAAGCTTTCTTT. The encoded protein is CASGLRDMNTEAFF.

The gene calls are TRBV28 and TRBJ2-7, with 8 bases fitting TRBD1. This CDR3 spans 14 amino acids. Per germline, CDR1 MDHEN and CDR2 SYDVKM. V shed 8 bases, J shed 4 bases, and the junction held 10 bases outside the gene matches. CDR3 in amino acids: CASRQTGELYEQYF. DNA for the CDR3: TGTGCCAGCCGCCAGACAGGGGAGTTGTACGAGCAGTACTTC.

The V and J genes are TRBV7-9 and TRBJ2-3; a weak D match, TRBD2 (5 bases). The germline V gene encodes CDR1 SEHNR and CDR2 FQNEAQ (reference sequence). CDR3 length: 16 amino acids. Trimming shortened V by 4 bases and J by 3 bases, and 17 bases separated the two germline ends. CDR3 sequence: CASSSTGNSGTDTQYF. CDR3 DNA sequence: TGTGCCAGCAGCTCCACCGGGAACAGTGGTACAGATACGCAGTATTTT.

This clone was seen more than once but under ten times. The chain recombines TRBV7-9 with TRBJ2-5, with 8 bases identical to TRBD1. The CDR3 runs 14 residues. In germline, CDR1 is SEHNR, CDR2 FQNEAQ (reference sequence). V was clipped by 5 bases and J by 4 bases; unmatched bases: 6. The CDR3 protein is CASSQAGGGETQYF. CDR3 sequence (DNA): TGTGCCAGCAGCCAAGCAGGGGGCGGAGAGACCCAGTACTTC.

The chain has TRBV7-2 and TRBJ2-3; 11 nucleotides agree with TRBD2. Trimming cost V 5 bases and J 7 bases; bases outside gene matches: 8. The germline V gene has CDR1 SGHTA and CDR2 FQGNSA. The CDR3 is 15 amino acids. The CDR3 sequence is CASSATSGSGYTQYF. DNA for the CDR3: TGTGCCAGCAGCGCCACTAGCGGGAGTGGGTATACGCAGTATTTT.

CDR3 nucleotide sequence: TGTGCCAGCAGCCCCCCAGGAGGGCCATCCGGGGAGCTGTTTTTT. Its protein is CASSPPGGPSGELFF. The rearrangement links TRBV7-3 to TRBJ2-2; TRBD2 might be the D (6 bases). Per germline, CDR1 SGHTA and CDR2 FQGTGA. The CDR3 covers 15 residues. V lost 5 bases, J lost 6 bases, and 16 bases lay in between. The complete variable domain, with remaining parts taken from reference TRBV7-3 and TRBJ2-2, reads GAGVSQTPSNKVTEKGKYVELRCDPISGHTALYWYRQSLGQGPEFLIYFQGTGAADDSGLPNDRFFAVRPEGSVSTLKIQRTERGDSAVYLCASSPPGGPSGELFFGEGSRLTVL.

The chain links TRBV5-6 to TRBJ1-6; 9 bases agree with TRBD1. CDR1 and CDR2 from the germline V gene are SGHDT and YYEEEE. After removal of 2 bases from V and 2 bases from J, the junction contained 8 bases not matched to a gene. The CDR3 covers 18 residues. The CDR3 region is CASSLNTGTGTYNSPLHF. The CDR3 DNA follows: TGTGCCAGCAGCTTAAACACCGGGACAGGGACCTATAATTCACCCCTCCACTTT.

The chain has TRBV19 and TRBJ1-1, with TRBD1 matching over 7 bases. With 3 bases clipped from V and 11 bases from J, the junction kept 9 bases outside the gene matches. This CDR3 is 13 amino acids long. Germline loops: CDR1 LNHDA, CDR2 SQIVND (reference sequence). The CDR3 DNA follows: TGTGCCAGTAGTATGACTGGTTTACAGGGGGCTTTCTTT. It translates to CASSMTGLQGAFF.

This clone has a single count. This chain connects TRBV5-4 to TRBJ2-1, with 13 bases matching TRBD2. Per the germline V gene, CDR1 is SGHNT and CDR2 is YYREEE (reference sequence). The CDR3 sequence is 16 residues long. V gave up 4 bases and J gave up 7 bases; unmatched junction bases: 8. CDR3 amino acids: CASSLGTSGNNNEQFF. For the CDR3, the DNA is TGTGCCAGCAGCCTCGGGACTAGCGGGAATAATAATGAGCAGTTCTTC.

The chain uses TRBV7-2 and TRBJ2-3; D might be TRBD2 (5 bases). Germline lookup yields CDR1 SGHTA and CDR2 FQGNSA. The length of the CDR3 is 15 residues. The germline V and J ends were trimmed by 4 bases and 3 bases, with 14 bases remaining between them. This chain's CDR3 is CASSSIGGLTDTQYF. The CDR3 coding sequence is TGTGCCAGCAGCTCGATTGGAGGCCTGACAGATACGCAGTATTTT.

The DNA for the CDR3 is TGTGCCAGCAGCGTAGCTTATAGAACAGGGGGAAACATTCAGTACTTC. Translated: CASSVAYRTGGNIQYF. The V gene is TRBV9, the J gene TRBJ2-4; 8 positions match TRBD1. The germline CDR1 and CDR2 sequences are SGDLS and YYNGEE. The CDR3 runs to 16 residues. With V trimmed by 0 bases and J by 6 bases, 8 bases remained unmatched.

The V gene is TRBV19, the J gene TRBJ2-6, with D tentatively TRBD2 (5 bases). Trimming took off 5 bases at V and 4 bases at J, with 12 bases between the two ends. Per the germline V gene, CDR1 is LNHDA and CDR2 is SQIVND (reference sequence). The CDR3 spans 15 residues. CDR3 protein: CASSRPAGGANVLTF. For the CDR3, the DNA is TGTGCCAGTAGTCGTCCCGCGGGCGGGGCCAACGTCCTGACTTTC.

The chain couples TRBV18 to TRBJ2-3; TRBD2 matches 7 bases. This CDR3 is built from 17 residues. Germline V CDR1 and CDR2: KGHSH, LQKENI. J gave up 0 bases and V 3 bases, and 9 bases lay outside the gene matches. DNA of the CDR3: TGTGCCAGCTCACCCTATTTTTCGCGGGAGAGCACAGATACGCAGTATTTT. Protein: CASSPYFSRESTDTQYF.

This chain links TRBV5-5 with TRBJ2-1; TRBD1 matches 7 bases. Germline V gene data show CDR1 as SGHKS and CDR2 as YYEKEE (reference sequence). The junction had 7 bases not matched to a gene; V was cut back by 2 bases and J by 5 bases. CDR3 size: 15 residues. The CDR3 here is CASSLEGTAHNEQFF. The CDR3 DNA reads TGTGCCAGCAGCTTAGAAGGGACAGCCCACAATGAGCAGTTCTTC.

The chain has TRBV15 and TRBJ2-7, with 13 bases that match TRBD2. The germline V gene encodes CDR1 LNHNV and CDR2 YYDKDF (reference sequence). V dropped 4 bases and J dropped 4; count of bases not matched to a gene: 4. CDR3 length equals 15 residues. The CDR3, as DNA: TGTGCCACCAGCACCCGGACTAGCGGGAGATACGAGCAGTACTTC. The encoded protein is CATSTRTSGRYEQYF.

This clone occurred a few times. The gene calls are TRBV20-1 and TRBJ1-2, with D uncertain. The V and J ends lost 2 bases and 6 bases respectively, with 4 bases between them. Germline CDR1 DFQATT, CDR2 SNEGSKA (reference sequence). There are 10 residues in the CDR3. CDR3 in amino acids: CSARIDGYTF. The CDR3 DNA sequence: TGCAGTGCTAGAATAGATGGCTACACCTTC.

The V gene is TRBV6-5, the J gene TRBJ1-2; the D gene is possibly TRBD1 (5 bases). CDR3 length: 15 amino acids. CDR1 and CDR2 (germline): MNHEY, SVGAGI. Trimming shortened V by 0 bases and J by 8 bases, and 16 bases separated the two germline ends. The CDR3, as DNA: TGTGCCAGCAGTTACTCGAGTGGACAAAAAGAGGGCTACACCTTC. Amino acids: CASSYSSGQKEGYTF.

V is TRBV5-4 and J is TRBJ2-7; TRBD1 aligns across 8 bases. The CDR3 is 15 amino acids. Germline V lookup: CDR1 SGHNT, CDR2 YYREEE (reference sequence). V shed 0 bases, J shed 5 bases, and the junction held 7 bases outside the gene matches. The CDR3 protein is CASSLDQGAHHEQYF. The CDR3 DNA is TGTGCCAGCAGCTTGGATCAGGGGGCGCATCACGAGCAGTACTTC.

The genes are TRBV5-4 and TRBJ1-6; TRBD1 might be the D (5 bases). CDR1 SGHNT and CDR2 YYREEE come from the germline V gene (reference sequence). This CDR3 spans 15 amino acids. V was cut by 0 bases and J by 9 bases, with 13 bases left in between. CDR3 DNA sequence: TGTGCCAGCAGCTTGGGTGGGGCCTTGAGTTCACCCCTCCACTTT. Protein sequence: CASSLGGALSSPLHF.

The gene calls are TRBV7-3 and TRBJ1-1; 10 bases agree with TRBD1. V lost 2 bases, J lost 3 bases, and 9 bases stayed unmatched. CDR3 length equals 17 residues. Per germline, CDR1 SGHTA and CDR2 FQGTGA. CDR3 nucleotide sequence: TGTGCCAGCAGCTTACAATCGACGGGACAGGGGTACACTGAAGCTTTCTTT. Amino acids: CASSLQSTGQGYTEAFF.